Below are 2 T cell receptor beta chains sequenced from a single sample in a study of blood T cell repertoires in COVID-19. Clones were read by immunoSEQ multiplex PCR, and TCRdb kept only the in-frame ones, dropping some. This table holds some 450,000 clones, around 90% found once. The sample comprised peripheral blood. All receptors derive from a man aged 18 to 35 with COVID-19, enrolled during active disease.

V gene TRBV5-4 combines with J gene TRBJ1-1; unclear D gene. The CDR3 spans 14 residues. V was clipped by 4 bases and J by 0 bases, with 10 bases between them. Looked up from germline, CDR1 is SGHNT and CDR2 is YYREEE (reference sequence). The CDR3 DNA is TGTGCCAGCAGCCCGGGTAGGCTGAACACTGAAGCTTTCTTT. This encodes CASSPGRLNTEAFF.

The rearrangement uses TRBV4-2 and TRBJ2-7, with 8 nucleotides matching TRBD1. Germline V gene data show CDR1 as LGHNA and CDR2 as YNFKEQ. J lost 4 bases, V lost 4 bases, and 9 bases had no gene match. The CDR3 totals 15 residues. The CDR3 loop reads CASSRTGGESYEQYF. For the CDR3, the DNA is TGTGCCAGCAGCCGTACAGGGGGAGAAAGTTACGAGCAGTACTTC.